The clone carrying this T cell receptor beta chain has a single count. Antigen: not known. After constant-region reverse-primer amplification, full-length variable regions underwent semi-nested PCR with Nested Universal Primer A. TCRdb itself ran the 5' RACE reads through MiXCR, one entry per CDR3 protein. The sample holds roughly 57,000 distinct CDR3 sequences; 20% to 25% are singletons and the top ten take 2.5% to 4%. J gave up 5 bases and V 6 bases, and 11 bases lay outside the gene matches. CDR3 size: 14 residues. Per germline, CDR1 SQVTM and CDR2 ANQGSEA. The sorted Tregs were CD4+CD25+CD127-/low cells. Study results and limitations: Tumor Tregs overlapped most with tumor, then blood, naive CD4+ cells. Tumor memory CD4+ T cell TCR gene usage clustered with blood and lymph node memory CD4+ cells and lymph node naive CD4+ cells.

The source of this sequence is a female donor with breast cancer. The chain uses TRBV29-1 and TRBJ2-5; TRBD1 matches at 8 bases. Input material: tumor-infiltrating Tregs sorted from the breast tumor. The CDR3 is CSVPRAGGWETQYF. The CDR3 nucleotides are TGCAGCGTCCCGAGGGCAGGGGGCTGGGAGACCCAGTACTTC.